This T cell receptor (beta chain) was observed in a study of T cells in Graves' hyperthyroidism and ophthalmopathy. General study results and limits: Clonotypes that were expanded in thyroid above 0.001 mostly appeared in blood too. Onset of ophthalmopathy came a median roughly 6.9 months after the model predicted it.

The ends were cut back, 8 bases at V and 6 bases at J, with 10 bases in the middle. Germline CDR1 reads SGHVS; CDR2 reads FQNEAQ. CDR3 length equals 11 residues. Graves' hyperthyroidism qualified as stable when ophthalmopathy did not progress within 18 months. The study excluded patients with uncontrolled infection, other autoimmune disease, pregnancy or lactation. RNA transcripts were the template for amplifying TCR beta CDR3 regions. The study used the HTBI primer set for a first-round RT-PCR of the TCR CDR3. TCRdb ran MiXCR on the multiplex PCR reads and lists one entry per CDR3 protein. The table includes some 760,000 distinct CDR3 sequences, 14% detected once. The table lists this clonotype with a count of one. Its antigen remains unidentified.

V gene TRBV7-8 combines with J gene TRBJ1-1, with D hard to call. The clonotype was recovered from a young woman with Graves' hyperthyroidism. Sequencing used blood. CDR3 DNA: TGTGCCAGCGTTGCCTCGGCTGAAGCTTTCTTT. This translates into CASVASAEAFF.